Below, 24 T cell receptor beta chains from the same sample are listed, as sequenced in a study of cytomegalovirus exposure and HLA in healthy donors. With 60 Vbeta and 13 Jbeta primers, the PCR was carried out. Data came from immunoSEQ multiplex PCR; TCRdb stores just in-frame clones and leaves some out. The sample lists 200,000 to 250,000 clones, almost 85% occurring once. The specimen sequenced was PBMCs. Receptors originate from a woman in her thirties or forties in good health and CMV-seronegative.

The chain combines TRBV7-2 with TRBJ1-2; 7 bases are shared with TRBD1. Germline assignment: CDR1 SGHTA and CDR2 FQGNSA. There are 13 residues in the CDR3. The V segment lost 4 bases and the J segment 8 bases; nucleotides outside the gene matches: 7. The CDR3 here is CASSSTPGQGYTF. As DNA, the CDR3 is TGTGCCAGCAGCTCCACTCCGGGACAGGGCTACACCTTC.

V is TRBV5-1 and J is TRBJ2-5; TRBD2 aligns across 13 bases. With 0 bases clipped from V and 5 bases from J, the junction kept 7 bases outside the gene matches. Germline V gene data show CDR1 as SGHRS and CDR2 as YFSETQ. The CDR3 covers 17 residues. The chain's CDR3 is CASSLDPGLAGFETQYF. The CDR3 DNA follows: TGCGCCAGCAGCTTGGATCCGGGACTAGCGGGGTTTGAGACCCAGTACTTC.

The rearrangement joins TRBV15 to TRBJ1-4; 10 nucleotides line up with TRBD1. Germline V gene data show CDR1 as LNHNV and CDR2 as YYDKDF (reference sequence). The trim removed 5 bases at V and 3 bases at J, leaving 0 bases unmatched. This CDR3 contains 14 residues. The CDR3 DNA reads TGTGCCACCAGCGGACAGGGGGCTAATGAAAAACTGTTTTTT. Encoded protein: CATSGQGANEKLFF.

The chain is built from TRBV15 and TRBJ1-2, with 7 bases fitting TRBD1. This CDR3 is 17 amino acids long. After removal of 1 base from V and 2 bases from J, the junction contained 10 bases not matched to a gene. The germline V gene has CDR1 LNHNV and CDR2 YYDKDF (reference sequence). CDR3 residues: CATSRGPPGTENYGYTF. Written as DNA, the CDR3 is TGTGCCACCAGCAGAGGACCCCCCGGGACAGAGAACTATGGCTACACCTTC.

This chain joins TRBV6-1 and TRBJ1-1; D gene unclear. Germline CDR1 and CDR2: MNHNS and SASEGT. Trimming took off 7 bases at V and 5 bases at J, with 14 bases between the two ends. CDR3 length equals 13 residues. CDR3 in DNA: TGTGCCAGCATGGTCGGGGTCTGGACTGAAGCTTTCTTT. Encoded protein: CASMVGVWTEAFF.

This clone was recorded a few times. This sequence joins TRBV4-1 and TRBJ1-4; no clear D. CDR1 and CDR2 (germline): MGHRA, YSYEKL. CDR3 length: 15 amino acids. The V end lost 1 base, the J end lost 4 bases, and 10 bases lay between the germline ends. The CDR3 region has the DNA TGCGCCAGCAGCCAAGTAGGACTGAATAATGAAAAACTGTTTTTT. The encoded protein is CASSQVGLNNEKLFF.

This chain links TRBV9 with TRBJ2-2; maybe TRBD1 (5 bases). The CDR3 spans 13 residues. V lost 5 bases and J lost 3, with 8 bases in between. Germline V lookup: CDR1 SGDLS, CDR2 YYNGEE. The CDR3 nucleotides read TGTGCCAGCAGACCCAGGGACACCGGGGAGCTGTTTTTT. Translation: CASRPRDTGELFF.

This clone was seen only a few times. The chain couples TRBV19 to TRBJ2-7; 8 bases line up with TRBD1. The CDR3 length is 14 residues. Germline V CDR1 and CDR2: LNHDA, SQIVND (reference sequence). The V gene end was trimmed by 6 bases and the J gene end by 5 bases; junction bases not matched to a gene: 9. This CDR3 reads CASSYRGIVDEQYF. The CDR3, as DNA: TGTGCCAGTAGCTACAGGGGGATTGTGGACGAGCAGTACTTC.

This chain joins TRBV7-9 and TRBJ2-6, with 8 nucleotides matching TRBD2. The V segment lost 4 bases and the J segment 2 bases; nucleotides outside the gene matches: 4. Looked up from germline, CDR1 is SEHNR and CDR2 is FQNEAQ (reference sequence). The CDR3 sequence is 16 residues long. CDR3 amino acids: CASSSTGGAGANVLTF. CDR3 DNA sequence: TGTGCCAGCAGCTCCACCGGGGGGGCTGGGGCCAACGTCCTGACTTTC. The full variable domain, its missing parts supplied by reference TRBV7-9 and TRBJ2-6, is DTGVSQNPRHKITKRGQNVTFRCDPISEHNRLYWYRQTLGQGPEFLTYFQNEAQLEKSRLLSDRFSAERPKGSFSTLEIQRTEQGDSAMYLCASSSTGGAGANVLTFGAGSRLTVL.

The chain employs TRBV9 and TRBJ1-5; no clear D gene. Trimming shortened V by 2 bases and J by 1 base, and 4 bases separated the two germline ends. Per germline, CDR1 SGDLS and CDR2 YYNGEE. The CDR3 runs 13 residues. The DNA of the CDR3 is TGTGCCAGCAGCGTGGGCAGCAATCAGCCCCAGCATTTT. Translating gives CASSVGSNQPQHF.

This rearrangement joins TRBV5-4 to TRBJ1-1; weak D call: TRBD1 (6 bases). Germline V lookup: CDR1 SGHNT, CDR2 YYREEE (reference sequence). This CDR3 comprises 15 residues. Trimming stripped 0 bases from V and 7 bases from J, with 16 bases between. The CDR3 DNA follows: TGTGCCAGCAGCTTGGTGCACCAGGGGCAGGGTGAAGCTTTCTTT. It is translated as CASSLVHQGQGEAFF.

The CDR3 DNA reads TGCGCCAGCAGTTCAATCGAGAATTCACCCCTCCACTTT. Protein product: CASSSIENSPLHF. This rearrangement joins TRBV5-1 to TRBJ1-6, with D unresolved. The germline V and J ends were trimmed by 5 bases and 7 bases, with 10 bases remaining between them. CDR1 and CDR2 from the germline V gene are SGHRS and YFSETQ. This CDR3 contains 13 residues.

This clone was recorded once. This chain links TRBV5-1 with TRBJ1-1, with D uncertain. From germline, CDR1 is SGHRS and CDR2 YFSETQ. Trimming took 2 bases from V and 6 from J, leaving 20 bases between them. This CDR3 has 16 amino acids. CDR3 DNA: TGCGCCAGCAGCTTCCTGAAGGGAGGAGTAGGCGCTGAAGCTTTCTTT. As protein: CASSFLKGGVGAEAFF.

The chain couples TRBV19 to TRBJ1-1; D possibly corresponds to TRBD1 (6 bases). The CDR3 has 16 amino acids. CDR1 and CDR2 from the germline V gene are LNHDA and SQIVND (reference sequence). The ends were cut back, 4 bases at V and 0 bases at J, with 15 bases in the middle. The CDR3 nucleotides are TGTGCCAGTAGTACGGACAGAGGAACCATGAACACTGAAGCTTTCTTT. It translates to CASSTDRGTMNTEAFF.

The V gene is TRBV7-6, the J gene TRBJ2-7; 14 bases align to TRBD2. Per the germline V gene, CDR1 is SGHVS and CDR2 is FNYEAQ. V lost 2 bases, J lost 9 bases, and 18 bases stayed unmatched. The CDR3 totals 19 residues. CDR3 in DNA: TGTGCCAGCAGCTTATATTCAAGGGGACTAGCGGGGGACCTGGTTGGGCAGTACTTC. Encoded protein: CASSLYSRGLAGDLVGQYF.

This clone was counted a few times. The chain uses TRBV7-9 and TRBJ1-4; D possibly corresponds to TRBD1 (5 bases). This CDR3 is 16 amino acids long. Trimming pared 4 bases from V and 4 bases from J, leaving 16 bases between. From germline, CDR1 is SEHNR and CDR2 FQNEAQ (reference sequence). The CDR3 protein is CASSYVDSSDNEKLFF. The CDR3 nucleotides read TGTGCCAGCAGCTACGTCGACAGTTCCGATAATGAAAAACTGTTTTTT.

As DNA, the CDR3 is TGTGCCAGCAGCCCCAGGGGGCGCGGAGCTTTCTTT. It yields the protein CASSPRGRGAFF. The chain carries TRBV2 and TRBJ1-1, with 8 bases identical to TRBD1. The CDR3 covers 12 residues. V gave up 6 bases and J gave up 10 bases; unmatched junction bases: 7. In germline, CDR1 is SNHLY, CDR2 FYNNEI.

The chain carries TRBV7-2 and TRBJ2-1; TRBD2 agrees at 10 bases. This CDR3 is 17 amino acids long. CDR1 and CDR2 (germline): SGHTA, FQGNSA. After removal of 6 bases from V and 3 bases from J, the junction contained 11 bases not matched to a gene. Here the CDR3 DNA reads TGTGCCAGCAGTCAATCCAGCGGGGGGGCGTTCTACAATGAGCAGTTCTTC. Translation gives CASSQSSGGAFYNEQFF.

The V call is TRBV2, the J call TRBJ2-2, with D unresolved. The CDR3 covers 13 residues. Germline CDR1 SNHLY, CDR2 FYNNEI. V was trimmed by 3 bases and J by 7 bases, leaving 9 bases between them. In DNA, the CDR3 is TGTGCCAGCAGTGAGAGTGCGATCGGGGAGCTGTTTTTT. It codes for CASSESAIGELFF.

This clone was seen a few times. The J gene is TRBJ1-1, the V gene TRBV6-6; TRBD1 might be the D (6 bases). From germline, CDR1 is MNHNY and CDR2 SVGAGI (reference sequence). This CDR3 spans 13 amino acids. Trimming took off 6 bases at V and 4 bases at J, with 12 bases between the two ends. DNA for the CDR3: TGTGCCAGCAGAATCGACAGGATCACTGAAGCTTTCTTT. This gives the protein CASRIDRITEAFF.

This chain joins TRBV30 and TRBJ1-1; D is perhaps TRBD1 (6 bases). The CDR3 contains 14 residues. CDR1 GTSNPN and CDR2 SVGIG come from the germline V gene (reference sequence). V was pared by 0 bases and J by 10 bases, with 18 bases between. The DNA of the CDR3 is TGTGCCTGGAGTGTACCAGGGGATCCCAGGGGAGCTTTCTTT. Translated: CAWSVPGDPRGAFF.

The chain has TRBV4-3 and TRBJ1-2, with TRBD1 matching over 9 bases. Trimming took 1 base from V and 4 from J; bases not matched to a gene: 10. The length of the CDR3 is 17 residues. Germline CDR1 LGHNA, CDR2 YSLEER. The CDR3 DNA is TGCGCCAGCAGCCAAGGAGGGACAGGGAACAGGGGCTATGGCTACACCTTC. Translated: CASSQGGTGNRGYGYTF.

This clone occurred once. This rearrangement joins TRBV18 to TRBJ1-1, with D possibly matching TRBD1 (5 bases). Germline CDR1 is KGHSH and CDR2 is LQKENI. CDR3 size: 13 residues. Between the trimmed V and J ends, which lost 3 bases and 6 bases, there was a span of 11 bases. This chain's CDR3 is CASSPGPNPEAFF. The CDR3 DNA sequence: TGTGCCAGCTCACCGGGGCCCAACCCTGAAGCTTTCTTT. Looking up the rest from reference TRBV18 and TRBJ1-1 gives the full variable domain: NAGVMQNPRHLVRRRGQEARLRCSPMKGHSHVYWYRQLPEEGLKFMVYLQKENIIDESGMPKERFSAEFPKEGPSILRIQQVVRGDSAAYFCASSPGPNPEAFFGQGTRLTVV.

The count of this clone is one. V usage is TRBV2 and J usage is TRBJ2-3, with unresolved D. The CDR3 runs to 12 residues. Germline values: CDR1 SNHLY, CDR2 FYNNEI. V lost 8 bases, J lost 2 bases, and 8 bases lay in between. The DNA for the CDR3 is TGTGCCAGCGCAGAGGACACAGATACGCAGTATTTT. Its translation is CASAEDTDTQYF.